This paragraph covers one T cell receptor (beta chain) sequence. What it binds is not known. This sample is drawn from a study of cytomegalovirus exposure and HLA in healthy donors. Notes on the study in general: CMV serostatus was the only immune exposure information that was available.

PCR used 60 Vbeta primers and 13 Jbeta primers. Sequencing used immunoSEQ multiplex PCR; TCRdb keeps in-frame clones, though not all of them. The data hold about 270,000 clones, with roughly 85% observed a single time. Sequencing was done on a sample of PBMCs. This sequence was found in a man aged 35-49 years in good health and CMV-seropositive.

CDR3 amino acids: CASRERTRGYTF. Written as DNA, the CDR3 is TGTGCCAGCCGGGAGAGAACTCGAGGCTACACCTTC. The chain uses TRBV28 and TRBJ1-2, with D uncertain. This CDR3 spans 12 amino acids. Germline CDR1 is MDHEN and CDR2 is SYDVKM. Trimming pared 8 bases from V and 8 bases from J, leaving 15 bases between.